The clone carrying this TCR beta chain appeared once. Its antigen is not known. The data are from a study of shared clonotypes between healthy human individuals. Terminally differentiated effector memory CD45RA+ cells were excluded by CCR7 positive selection of CD45RO-negative cells. Sequencing used immunoSEQ multiplex PCR; TCRdb keeps in-frame clones, though not all of them. The sample holds some 2,100,000 clones, about 93% seen once. After removal of 2 bases from V and 6 bases from J, the junction contained 4 bases not matched to a gene. Germline V gene data show CDR1 as MGHDK and CDR2 as SYGVNS. The CDR3 loop spans 14 amino acids. Points from the study as a whole: Estimated clonotype richness was generally higher in naive than memory subsets. Clonotype sharing levels among donors were expected to vary with sequencing depth.

This TCR was sampled from a man aged 18 to 30 in good health. Some clones in this sample may be carry-over from other donors' samples. The chain couples TRBV25-1 to TRBJ2-7; the match to TRBD1 covers 10 bases. The sample comprised naive CD8+ T cells from PBMCs. In DNA form, the CDR3 reads TGTGCCAGCAGTGAAATTGGGACAGGGGTCGAGCAGTACTTC. Amino acid sequence: CASSEIGTGVEQYF.